Listed here are 27 T cell receptor beta chains from one sample, sequenced in a study of PD-L1 blockade in urothelial cancer (dated by TCRdb to the late 2010s). Libraries were prepared through the immunoSEQ multiplex PCR assay. The immuneACCESS repertoire file appears here via TCRdb, limited to in-frame rearrangements. These files lack a portion of the clones; in checked studies, under half of the deficit traces to unresolved V genes, and the cause of the others is not known. Recorded for this sample are about 100,000 clones; about 85% of them occurred a single time. The ten largest make up about 2.3% of the sample. The specimen comprised PBMCs, sampled around atezolizumab (anti-PD-L1) treatment. The receptors shown here come from a man aged 50-59 years with urothelial cancer.

This clone was counted between two and nine times. DNA of the CDR3: TGTGCCAGCAGCTTATATGGGACAGCCTCCTACGAGCAGTACTTC. This translates into CASSLYGTASYEQYF. The gene calls are TRBV21-1 and TRBJ2-7; the D segment call TRBD1 is taken from the table without a DNA check. TRBV21-1 is noted as a pseudogene. This CDR3 spans 15 amino acids.

The chain links TRBV10-1 to TRBJ2-1; 7 nucleotides line up with TRBD2. Germline assignment: CDR1 WNHNN and CDR2 SYGVQD (reference sequence). The CDR3 spans 13 residues. After removal of 8 bases from V and 9 bases from J, the junction contained 10 bases not matched to a gene. Written as DNA, the CDR3 is TGCGCCAGCCTTATCCCGCGGGAGAGTGAGCAGTTCTTC. It specifies CASLIPRESEQFF.

This sequence joins TRBV4-1 and TRBJ1-2, with 7 bases matching TRBD1. In germline, CDR1 is MGHRA, CDR2 YSYEKL. J lost 1 base, V lost 4 bases, and 3 bases had no gene match. The CDR3 spans 14 residues. The CDR3 sequence is CASSRDRSNYGYTF. CDR3 in DNA: TGCGCCAGCAGCCGGGACAGAAGTAACTATGGCTACACCTTC.

This clone was seen a handful of times. For the CDR3, the DNA is TGTGCCAGCAACAGACTAGCGGGAGGGAGAGATGAGCAGTTCTTC. Translating it yields CASNRLAGGRDEQFF. V and J are TRBV6-5 and TRBJ2-1, with 14 bases that match TRBD2. Trimming at V came to 7 bases and at J to 8 bases, leaving 7 bases not matched to a gene. The CDR3 covers 15 residues. Germline assignment: CDR1 MNHEY and CDR2 SVGAGI.

As DNA, the CDR3 is TGTGCCAGTAGCCCCACCCGCGGGAGAAACAATGAGCAGTTCTTC. It codes for CASSPTRGRNNEQFF. The V call is TRBV19, the J call TRBJ2-1; 7 bases align to TRBD2. Germline V gene data show CDR1 as LNHDA and CDR2 as SQIVND (reference sequence). This CDR3 comprises 15 residues. V lost 6 bases to trimming and J lost 5 bases; unmatched junction nucleotides: 10.

The genes are TRBV28 and TRBJ1-2; D call uncertain. There are 13 residues in the CDR3. With 5 bases removed from V and 3 bases from J, the gap between germline ends came to 10 bases. Per the germline V gene, CDR1 is MDHEN and CDR2 is SYDVKM. The CDR3 sequence: CASSTGIYYGYTF. In nucleotides, the CDR3 is TGTGCCAGCAGTACGGGTATCTACTATGGCTACACCTTC.

The V and J genes are TRBV5-3 and TRBJ1-5; TRBD1 might be the D (5 bases). TRBV5-3 is marked as an open reading frame, function uncertain. The V gene lost 10 bases and the J gene lost 1 base, with 9 bases spanning the gap. This CDR3 has 12 amino acids. In DNA, the CDR3 is TGTGCCTGGGGCAGGAGCAATCAGCCCCAGCATTTT. Protein sequence: CAWGRSNQPQHF.

This chain joins TRBV27 and TRBJ1-6, with 9 bases fitting TRBD1. The V and J ends lost 8 bases and 7 bases, in that order; junction bases with no gene match: 6. The CDR3 contains 14 residues. Germline V gene sequence: CDR1 MNHEY, CDR2 SMNVEV (reference sequence). Written as DNA, the CDR3 is TGTGCCAGCGGGACAGGGAGAGCAAATTCACCCCTCCACTTT. Translation: CASGTGRANSPLHF.

The chain carries TRBV7-2 and TRBJ2-3, with 12 positions matching TRBD2. The trim removed 5 bases at V and 6 bases at J, leaving 9 bases unmatched. The length of the CDR3 is 16 residues. Germline V gene sequence: CDR1 SGHTA, CDR2 FQGNSA. The CDR3 sequence is CASSTYRLAGVDTQYF. The CDR3 DNA reads as TGTGCCAGCAGCACCTACCGACTAGCGGGAGTTGATACGCAGTATTTT.

The V gene is TRBV15, the J gene TRBJ1-6; 7 nucleotides align to TRBD1. V was pared by 0 bases and J by 7 bases, with 6 bases of the junction left unmatched. The CDR3 spans 16 residues. Germline V gene sequence: CDR1 LNHNV, CDR2 YYDKDF (reference sequence). CDR3 region: CATSREPGQRNSPLHF. The CDR3, as DNA: TGTGCCACCAGCAGAGAACCGGGACAGAGAAATTCACCCCTCCACTTT.

The V call is TRBV7-9, the J call TRBJ1-4; D is perhaps TRBD1 (5 bases). CDR1 and CDR2 (germline): SEHNR, FQNEAQ (reference sequence). The CDR3 length is 15 residues. Between the trimmed V and J ends, which lost 6 bases and 5 bases, there was a span of 16 bases. The CDR3 here is CASRSTKGSNEKLFF. The CDR3 nucleotides are TGTGCCAGCAGAAGTACAAAGGGGTCCAATGAAAAACTGTTTTTT.

The V call is TRBV5-1, the J call TRBJ1-6; possible D gene TRBD1, 5 bases. Germline-derived CDR1 and CDR2 are SGHRS and YFSETQ. The CDR3 consists of 14 residues. V was pared by 5 bases and J by 1 base, with 7 bases between. The CDR3 is CASSAGSYNSPLHF. The CDR3, as DNA: TGCGCCAGCAGTGCAGGGTCCTATAATTCACCCCTCCACTTT.

V and J are TRBV18 and TRBJ1-2; no clear D. V was clipped by 4 bases and J by 2 bases, with 5 bases between them. This CDR3 is 12 amino acids long. Germline-derived CDR1 and CDR2 are KGHSH and LQKENI. The CDR3 protein is CASSLQNYGYTF. The CDR3 DNA follows: TGTGCCAGCTCACTGCAGAACTATGGCTACACCTTC.

This clone was observed a few times. The J gene is TRBJ2-1, the V gene TRBV30; 7 nucleotides line up with TRBD2. CDR3 length: 14 amino acids. The germline CDR1 and CDR2 sequences are GTSNPN and SVGIG (reference sequence). Trimming removed 6 bases from V and 8 bases from J; junction bases left unmatched: 13. The CDR3 reads CACPLAEGNHEQFF. CDR3 DNA: TGTGCCTGTCCTCTAGCGGAAGGGAACCATGAGCAGTTCTTC.

CDR3 DNA: TGTGCCAGCAGTGTTGATGGGCTGAACTCTGGAAACACCATATATTTT. This encodes CASSVDGLNSGNTIYF. V is TRBV6-1 and J is TRBJ1-3, with D unresolved. The CDR3 covers 16 residues. The germline gives CDR1 MNHNS, CDR2 SASEGT. V was pared by 4 bases and J by 0 bases, with 13 bases between.

The genes are TRBV9 and TRBJ1-2; D remains ambiguous. This CDR3 contains 16 residues. V was trimmed by 0 bases and J by 6 bases, leaving 18 bases between them. From germline, CDR1 is SGDLS and CDR2 YYNGEE. The CDR3 sequence: CASSVGQVKALDGYTF. CDR3 sequence (DNA): TGTGCCAGCAGCGTAGGGCAGGTAAAAGCCCTTGATGGCTACACCTTC. The complete variable domain, with remaining parts taken from reference TRBV9 and TRBJ1-2, reads DSGVTQTPKHLITATGQRVTLRCSPRSGDLSVYWYQQSLDQGLQFLIQYYNGEERAKGNILERFSAQQFPDLHSELNLSSLELGDSALYFCASSVGQVKALDGYTFGSGTRLTVV.

The V and J genes are TRBV30 and TRBJ2-3; D is ambiguous. Germline V gene data show CDR1 as GTSNPN and CDR2 as SVGIG (reference sequence). The CDR3 runs to 12 residues. Trimming stripped 3 bases from V and 6 bases from J, with 10 bases between. CDR3 sequence: CAWSLQEDTQYF. CDR3 bases: TGTGCCTGGAGCCTTCAAGAGGATACGCAGTATTTT.

This clone was observed once. This chain uses TRBV28 with TRBJ2-7; weak D call: TRBD2 (5 bases). Between the trimmed V and J ends, which lost 5 bases and 3 bases, there was a span of 8 bases. The CDR3 runs 12 residues. The germline gives CDR1 MDHEN, CDR2 SYDVKM. CDR3 region: CASSTGYYEQYF. The CDR3 bases are TGTGCCAGCAGTACGGGGTACTACGAGCAGTACTTC.

V and J are TRBV20-1 and TRBJ2-7; TRBD1 aligns across 7 bases. The germline CDR1 and CDR2 sequences are DFQATT and SNEGSKA (reference sequence). The CDR3 totals 11 residues. The V and J ends lost 3 bases and 5 bases, in that order; junction bases with no gene match: 1. CDR3 coding DNA: TGCAGTGCTAGGACAGGGAACGAGCAGTACTTC. Translation gives CSARTGNEQYF.

The V gene is TRBV7-9, the J gene TRBJ2-1; TRBD2 aligns across 14 bases. Germline trimming cut 3 bases from V and 0 bases from J; bases unmatched to any gene: 1. This CDR3 has 17 residues. From germline, CDR1 is SEHNR and CDR2 FQNEAQ (reference sequence). CDR3 amino acids: CASSFGTSGSSYNEQFF. CDR3 coding DNA: TGTGCCAGCAGCTTTGGGACTAGCGGGAGCTCCTACAATGAGCAGTTCTTC.

This clone was recorded only once. The V and J genes are TRBV5-4 and TRBJ1-4, with a possible D match to TRBD1 (6 bases). Trimming left V 1 base short and J 7 bases short, with 11 bases between. Per germline, CDR1 SGHNT and CDR2 YYREEE (reference sequence). The CDR3 has 14 amino acids. The CDR3 DNA sequence: TGTGCCAGCAGCTTGAATGGACAGTTTGAAAAACTGTTTTTT. Amino acid sequence: CASSLNGQFEKLFF. Together with reference TRBV5-4 and TRBJ1-4, the CDR3 gives the full variable domain: ETGVTQSPTHLIKTRGQQVTLRCSSQSGHNTVSWYQQALGQGPQFIFQYYREEENGRGNFPPRFSGLQFPNYSSELNVNALELDDSALYLCASSLNGQFEKLFFGSGTQLSVL.

The chain links TRBV5-1 to TRBJ2-1, with TRBD1 matching over 7 bases. The CDR3 is 15 residues long. Per the germline V gene, CDR1 is SGHRS and CDR2 is YFSETQ. J was trimmed by 4 bases and V by 3 bases; bases with no gene match: 7. CDR3 bases: TGCGCCAGCAGCTCCCCAGGGGGAACTTACAATGAGCAGTTCTTC. Protein sequence: CASSSPGGTYNEQFF.

The rearrangement uses TRBV19 and TRBJ1-5; D is unresolved. With 6 bases removed from V and 2 bases from J, the gap between germline ends came to 8 bases. This CDR3 is 13 amino acids long. In germline, CDR1 is LNHDA, CDR2 SQIVND (reference sequence). CDR3 amino acids: CASSPGGNQPQHF. The CDR3 nucleotides read TGTGCCAGTAGCCCAGGCGGCAATCAGCCCCAGCATTTT.

V is TRBV2 and J is TRBJ1-3, with TRBD1 matching 9 bases. The germline V gene has CDR1 SNHLY and CDR2 FYNNEI. CDR3 size: 18 residues. Trimming at V came to 10 bases and at J to 2 bases, leaving 18 bases not matched to a gene. The CDR3 is CATMRGTGTFGTGNTIYF. The CDR3 region has the DNA TGTGCCACCATGAGGGGGACAGGGACCTTCGGGACTGGAAACACCATATATTTT.

The chain combines TRBV10-3 with TRBJ1-6, with TRBD1 identical over 8 bases. The CDR3 consists of 16 residues. The germline gives CDR1 ENHRY, CDR2 SYGVKD. Trimming cost V 0 bases and J 6 bases; bases outside gene matches: 4. The CDR3 region is CAISESGTGVNSPLHF. The DNA for the CDR3 is TGTGCCATCAGTGAGTCGGGGACAGGCGTTAATTCACCCCTCCACTTT.

This chain links TRBV18 with TRBJ1-2; 7 nucleotides match TRBD1. With V trimmed by 3 bases and J by 8 bases, 9 bases remained unmatched. CDR1 is KGHSH and CDR2 is LQKENI in the germline V gene. The CDR3 is made up of 14 amino acids. The CDR3 loop reads CASSPGTEIVGYTF. The CDR3 nucleotides read TGTGCCAGCTCACCGGGGACAGAGATTGTCGGCTACACCTTC.

The rearrangement joins TRBV28 to TRBJ2-5; D is possibly TRBD2 (6 bases). There are 15 residues in the CDR3. Trimming removed 5 bases from V and 4 bases from J, with 17 bases in between. The V gene's germline CDR1 is MDHEN and CDR2 SYDVKM. The DNA for the CDR3 is TGTGCCAGCAGTCCCGGGACTGCGGGGAGAGAGACCCAGTACTTC. Encoded protein: CASSPGTAGRETQYF.